The 21 T cell receptor beta chains given below trace back to one sample, sequenced in a study of shared clonotypes between healthy human individuals. Generated by immunoSEQ multiplex PCR, the TCRdb table keeps only in-frame clones and is missing some. The repertoire holds 2 million to 3 million clones, with approximately 93% as singletons. What was sequenced was naive CD4+ T cells from PBMCs. Subset defined: CD45RA+ positively selected. Receptor source: a young man in good health. Some clones in this sample may be carry-over from other donors' samples.

The J gene is TRBJ1-5, the V gene TRBV2; D gene ambiguous. V was pared by 6 bases and J by 0 bases, with 15 bases between. CDR1 and CDR2 (germline): SNHLY, FYNNEI. The CDR3 totals 16 residues. In DNA form, the CDR3 reads TGTGCCAGCAGACTAACTCAGGATTATAGCAATCAGCCCCAGCATTTT. It is translated as CASRLTQDYSNQPQHF.

This chain uses TRBV6-1 with TRBJ2-1; D gene ambiguous. The V gene lost 1 base and the J gene lost 7 bases, with 11 bases spanning the gap. The CDR3 sequence is 14 residues long. In germline, CDR1 is MNHNS, CDR2 SASEGT. The CDR3 coding sequence is TGTGCCAGCAGTGAAGTAAGGGCGAGAAATGAGCAGTTCTTC. It encodes CASSEVRARNEQFF.

The chain has TRBV28 and TRBJ2-7, with 7 positions matching TRBD1. The CDR3 length is 16 residues. Germline values: CDR1 MDHEN, CDR2 SYDVKM. With V trimmed by 8 bases and J by 1 base, 14 bases remained unmatched. CDR3 in amino acids: CASGPAGTAISYEQYF. The CDR3 DNA is TGTGCCAGCGGACCCGCCGGGACAGCTATTTCCTACGAGCAGTACTTC.

The DNA for the CDR3 is TGTGCCAGCGAATTCGGCACTGAAGCTTTCTTT. Translating gives CASEFGTEAFF. The chain has TRBV6-5 and TRBJ1-1; D unresolved. The CDR3 consists of 11 residues. From germline, CDR1 is MNHEY and CDR2 SVGAGI. The ends were cut back, 8 bases at V and 4 bases at J, with 8 bases in the middle.

The V and J genes are TRBV28 and TRBJ1-2, with D perhaps matching TRBD1 (6 bases). CDR1 is MDHEN and CDR2 is SYDVKM in the germline V gene. Trimming left V 4 bases short and J 6 bases short, with 24 bases between. The CDR3 is 17 amino acids. The CDR3 here is CASSSSSGAGVLHGYTF. The CDR3 DNA reads TGTGCCAGCAGTTCTTCTTCTGGGGCAGGGGTACTTCATGGCTACACCTTC.

The DNA for the CDR3 is TGTGCCAGCTCACCAGTAGTTCGGGGCGGTGAAAAACTGTTTTTT. This encodes CASSPVVRGGEKLFF. The genes are TRBV18 and TRBJ1-4; D might be TRBD1 (5 bases). V lost 2 bases and J lost 7, with 14 bases in between. Germline V gives CDR1 KGHSH, CDR2 LQKENI. This CDR3 comprises 15 residues.

This sequence joins TRBV28 and TRBJ2-6; D may be TRBD1 (5 bases). This CDR3 has 16 amino acids. The germline V gene encodes CDR1 MDHEN and CDR2 SYDVKM. V lost 8 bases and J 0 bases, leaving 14 bases between the germline ends. CDR3: CASLKGGASGANVLTF. DNA of the CDR3: TGTGCCAGCCTTAAGGGTGGGGCCTCTGGGGCCAACGTCCTGACTTTC.

Regarding this clone: Different DNA sequences within this sample yield the same CDR3. The chain couples TRBV4-2 to TRBJ2-1; 9 bases align to TRBD2. The ends lost 4 bases at V and 1 base at J; junction bases unmatched: 2. CDR3 size: 15 residues. Germline CDR1 LGHNA, CDR2 YNFKEQ. The CDR3 reads CASSPTSGSYNEQFF. The CDR3 bases are TGTGCCAGCAGCCCTACTAGCGGGTCCTACAATGAGCAGTTCTTC.

The chain links TRBV7-2 to TRBJ1-1, with 11 bases matching TRBD1. The CDR3 runs 14 residues. With V trimmed by 5 bases and J by 7 bases, 6 bases remained unmatched. From germline, CDR1 is SGHTA and CDR2 FQGNSA. The CDR3 is CASSGRTGGFEAFF. The CDR3 nucleotides are TGTGCCAGCAGCGGGCGGACAGGGGGCTTTGAAGCTTTCTTT.

The chain joins TRBV9 to TRBJ2-6, with D unresolved. Germline CDR1 SGDLS, CDR2 YYNGEE. The CDR3 loop spans 16 amino acids. Between the trimmed V and J ends, which lost 1 base and 4 bases, there was a span of 12 bases. The CDR3 DNA reads as TGTGCCAGCAGCGTAATACCCGATGGGGGGGCCAACGTCCTGACTTTC. It yields the protein CASSVIPDGGANVLTF. Using reference TRBV9 and TRBJ2-6 for the parts outside the CDR3, the full variable domain is DSGVTQTPKHLITATGQRVTLRCSPRSGDLSVYWYQQSLDQGLQFLIQYYNGEERAKGNILERFSAQQFPDLHSELNLSSLELGDSALYFCASSVIPDGGANVLTFGAGSRLTVL.

The chain joins TRBV7-2 to TRBJ1-2; a possible D gene is TRBD1 (6 bases). CDR3 length: 15 residues. The germline V gene has CDR1 SGHTA and CDR2 FQGNSA. V dropped 0 bases and J dropped 4 bases, with 12 bases sitting between them. CDR3 nucleotides: TGTGCCAGCAGCTTAGCAGTGGGGGCGGGCTATGGCTACACCTTC. Encoded protein: CASSLAVGAGYGYTF.

This clone was detected once. CDR3 residues: CATSRDPGGNEKLFF. The CDR3 DNA reads TGTGCCACCAGCAGAGACCCTGGGGGGAACGAAAAACTGTTTTTT. The chain employs TRBV15 and TRBJ1-4; weak D call: TRBD1 (5 bases). Looked up from germline, CDR1 is LNHNV and CDR2 is YYDKDF (reference sequence). The CDR3 runs 15 residues. V dropped 0 bases and J dropped 8 bases, with 13 bases sitting between them.

The genes are TRBV4-3 and TRBJ2-7; D unclear. This CDR3 is built from 17 residues. V was trimmed by 6 bases and J by 0 bases, leaving 21 bases between them. Germline V gene sequence: CDR1 LGHNA, CDR2 YSLEER. The CDR3 DNA sequence: TGCGCCAGCAGTTTACACACCAACATTGAGCTCTCCTACGAGCAGTACTTC. This codes for CASSLHTNIELSYEQYF.

The rearrangement joins TRBV11-2 to TRBJ2-5, with D possibly matching TRBD2 (5 bases). The germline V gene has CDR1 SGHAT and CDR2 FQNNGV. The CDR3 is made up of 14 amino acids. Trimming took off 3 bases at V and 5 bases at J, with 13 bases between the two ends. CDR3 coding DNA: TGTGCCAGCAGCTTGGAAAGAGGGCGGGAGACCCAGTACTTC. It yields the protein CASSLERGRETQYF.

The chain recombines TRBV27 with TRBJ1-4; no definite D call. The germline V gene has CDR1 MNHEY and CDR2 SMNVEV (reference sequence). Trimming removed 2 bases from V and 8 bases from J, with 27 bases in between. The CDR3 length is 19 residues. The CDR3 is CASSLRAPDYHPPGEKLFF. The CDR3 DNA sequence: TGTGCCAGCAGTTTACGGGCTCCAGATTACCACCCTCCAGGAGAAAAACTGTTTTTT.

The chain couples TRBV28 to TRBJ2-1; 11 nucleotides match TRBD2. Trimming cost V 8 bases and J 4 bases; bases outside gene matches: 16. CDR1 and CDR2 from the germline V gene are MDHEN and SYDVKM. The CDR3 spans 18 residues. The CDR3 DNA sequence: TGTGCCAGCCGACCGTCCCTCTCTAGCGGGAGGATGTACAATGAGCAGTTCTTC. Its protein is CASRPSLSSGRMYNEQFF.

This sequence joins TRBV5-1 and TRBJ2-3; 7 positions match TRBD1. Germline V CDR1 and CDR2: SGHRS, YFSETQ. Trimming took 4 bases from V and 6 from J; bases not matched to a gene: 8. CDR3 length: 14 residues. CDR3 protein: CASSLTGKGDTQYF. CDR3 bases: TGCGCCAGCAGCCTGACAGGGAAGGGCGATACGCAGTATTTT.

This clone was seen more than once but under ten times. The sample holds other DNA sequences that translate to the same CDR3. The CDR3 DNA reads TGTGCCAGCAGCTTACTAGGAGCGAACACTGAAGCTTTCTTT. Translating it yields CASSLLGANTEAFF. The V call is TRBV7-3, the J call TRBJ1-1; D unresolved. This CDR3 is built from 14 residues. Germline V gene sequence: CDR1 SGHTA, CDR2 FQGTGA. V lost 2 bases to trimming and J lost 1 base, with 8 bases between them.

The CDR3 spells CASSPQLTGERYEQYF. CDR3 sequence (DNA): TGTGCCAGCTCACCACAACTGACAGGGGAACGATACGAGCAGTACTTC. The genes are TRBV18 and TRBJ2-7, with 8 bases that match TRBD1. CDR1 and CDR2 from the germline V gene are KGHSH and LQKENI. The junction had 9 bases not matched to a gene; V was cut back by 1 base and J by 4 bases. The CDR3 runs to 16 residues.

V is TRBV29-1 and J is TRBJ2-3; 9 bases fit TRBD1. CDR3 length equals 16 residues. V lost 6 bases and J lost 3; bases outside the gene matches: 13. The germline V gene has CDR1 SQVTM and CDR2 ANQGSEA. For the CDR3, the DNA is TGCAGCGTCCCCTACACTCGACAGGGGGTTACAGATACGCAGTATTTT. It encodes CSVPYTRQGVTDTQYF.

The J gene is TRBJ2-1, the V gene TRBV9; 7 bases align to TRBD2. The V and J ends lost 0 bases and 7 bases, in that order; junction bases with no gene match: 10. The length of the CDR3 is 16 residues. Germline CDR1 and CDR2: SGDLS and YYNGEE. In DNA form, the CDR3 reads TGTGCCAGCAGCGTAGGTACTAGCGCATATACGAATGAGCAGTTCTTC. Protein: CASSVGTSAYTNEQFF.